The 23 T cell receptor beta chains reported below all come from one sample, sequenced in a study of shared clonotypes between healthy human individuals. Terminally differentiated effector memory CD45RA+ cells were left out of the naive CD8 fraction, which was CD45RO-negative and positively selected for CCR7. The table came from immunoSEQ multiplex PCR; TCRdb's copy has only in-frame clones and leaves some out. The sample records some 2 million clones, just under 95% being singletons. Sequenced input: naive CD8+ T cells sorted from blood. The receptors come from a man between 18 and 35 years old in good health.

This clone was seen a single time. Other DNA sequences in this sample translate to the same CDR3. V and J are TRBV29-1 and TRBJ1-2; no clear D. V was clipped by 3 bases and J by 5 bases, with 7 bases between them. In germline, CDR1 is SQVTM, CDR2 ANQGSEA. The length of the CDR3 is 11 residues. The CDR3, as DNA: TGCAGCGTTGAGGGGAGTTATGGCTACACCTTC. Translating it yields CSVEGSYGYTF.

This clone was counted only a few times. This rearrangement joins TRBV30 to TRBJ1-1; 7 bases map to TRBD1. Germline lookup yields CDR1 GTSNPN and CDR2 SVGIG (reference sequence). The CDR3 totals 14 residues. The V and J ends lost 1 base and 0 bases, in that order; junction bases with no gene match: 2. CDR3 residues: CAWSGDSVNTEAFF. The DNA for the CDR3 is TGTGCCTGGAGTGGGGACAGTGTGAACACTGAAGCTTTCTTT.

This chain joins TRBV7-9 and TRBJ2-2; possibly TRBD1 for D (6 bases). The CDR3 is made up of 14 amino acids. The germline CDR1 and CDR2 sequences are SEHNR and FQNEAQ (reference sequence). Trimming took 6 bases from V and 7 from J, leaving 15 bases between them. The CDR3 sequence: CASRAAGEIGELFF. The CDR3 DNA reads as TGTGCCAGCAGGGCGGCAGGGGAGATCGGGGAGCTGTTTTTT.

CDR3 sequence reads: CASSSQEPLNTGELFF. Here the CDR3 DNA reads TGTGCCAGCAGTTCACAGGAGCCGTTGAACACCGGGGAGCTGTTTTTT. This chain uses TRBV27 with TRBJ2-2, with TRBD1 as a possible D gene (5 bases). CDR1 MNHEY and CDR2 SMNVEV come from the germline V gene (reference sequence). This CDR3 is 16 amino acids long. V lost 4 bases and J lost 1, with 13 bases in between.

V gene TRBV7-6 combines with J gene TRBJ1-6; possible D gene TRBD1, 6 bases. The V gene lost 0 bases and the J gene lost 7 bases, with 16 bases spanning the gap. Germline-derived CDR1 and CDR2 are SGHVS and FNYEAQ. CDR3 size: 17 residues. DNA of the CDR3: TGTGCCAGCAGCTTAGCAGGGGCAGGGGTAGGGAATTCACCCCTCCACTTT. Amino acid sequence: CASSLAGAGVGNSPLHF.

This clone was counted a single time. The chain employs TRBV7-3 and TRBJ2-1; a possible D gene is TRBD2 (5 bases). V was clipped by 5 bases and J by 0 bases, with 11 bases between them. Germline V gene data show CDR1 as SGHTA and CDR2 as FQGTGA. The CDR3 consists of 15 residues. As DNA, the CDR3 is TGTGCCAGCAGCCACTTGGCGGGCTCCTACAATGAGCAGTTCTTC. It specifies CASSHLAGSYNEQFF. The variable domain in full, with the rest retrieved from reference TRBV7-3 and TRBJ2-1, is GAGVSQTPSNKVTEKGKYVELRCDPISGHTALYWYRQSLGQGPEFLIYFQGTGAADDSGLPNDRFFAVRPEGSVSTLKIQRTERGDSAVYLCASSHLAGSYNEQFFGPGTRLTVL.

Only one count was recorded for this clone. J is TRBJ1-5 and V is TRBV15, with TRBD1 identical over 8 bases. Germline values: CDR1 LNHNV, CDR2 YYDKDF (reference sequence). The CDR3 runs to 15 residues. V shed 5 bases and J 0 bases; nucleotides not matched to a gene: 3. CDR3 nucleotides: TGTGCCACCAGCCAGACAGGGGTTAGCAATCAGCCCCAGCATTTT. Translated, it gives CATSQTGVSNQPQHF.

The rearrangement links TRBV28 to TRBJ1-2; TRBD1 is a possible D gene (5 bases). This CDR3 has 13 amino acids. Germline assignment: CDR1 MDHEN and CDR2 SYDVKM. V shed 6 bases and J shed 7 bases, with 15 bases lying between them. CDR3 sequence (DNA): TGTGCCAGCAGCACAAGGGACCTGGGTGGCTACACCTTC. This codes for CASSTRDLGGYTF.

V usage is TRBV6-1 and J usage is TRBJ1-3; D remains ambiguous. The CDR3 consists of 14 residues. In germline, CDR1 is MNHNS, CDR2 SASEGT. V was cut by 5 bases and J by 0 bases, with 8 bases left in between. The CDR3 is CASSPVGSGNTIYF. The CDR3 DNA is TGTGCCAGCAGTCCGGTGGGCTCTGGAAACACCATATATTTT.

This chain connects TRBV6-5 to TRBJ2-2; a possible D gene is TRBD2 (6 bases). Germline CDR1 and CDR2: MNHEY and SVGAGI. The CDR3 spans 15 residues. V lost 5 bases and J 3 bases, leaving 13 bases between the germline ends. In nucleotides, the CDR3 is TGTGCCAGCAGTCCGGGACTTGGGGACACCGGGGAGCTGTTTTTT. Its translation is CASSPGLGDTGELFF.

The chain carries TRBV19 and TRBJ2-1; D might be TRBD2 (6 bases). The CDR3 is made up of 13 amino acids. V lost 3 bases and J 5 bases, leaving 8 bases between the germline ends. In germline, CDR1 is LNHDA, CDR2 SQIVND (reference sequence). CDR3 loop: CASSMGLDNEQFF. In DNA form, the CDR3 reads TGTGCCAGTAGTATGGGACTTGACAATGAGCAGTTCTTC.

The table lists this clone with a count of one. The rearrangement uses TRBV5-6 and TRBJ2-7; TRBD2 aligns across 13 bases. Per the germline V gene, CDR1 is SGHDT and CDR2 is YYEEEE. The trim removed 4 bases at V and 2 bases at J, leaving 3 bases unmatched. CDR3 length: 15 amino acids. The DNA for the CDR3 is TGTGCCAGCAGCGGGGGGACTAGCGGGGCCTACGAGCAGTACTTC. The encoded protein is CASSGGTSGAYEQYF.

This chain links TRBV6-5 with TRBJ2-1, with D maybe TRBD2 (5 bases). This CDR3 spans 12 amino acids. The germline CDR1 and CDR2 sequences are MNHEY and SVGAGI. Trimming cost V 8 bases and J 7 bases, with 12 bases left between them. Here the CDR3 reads CASSKGGNEQFF. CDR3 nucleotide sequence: TGTGCCAGCTCGAAAGGAGGAAATGAGCAGTTCTTC.

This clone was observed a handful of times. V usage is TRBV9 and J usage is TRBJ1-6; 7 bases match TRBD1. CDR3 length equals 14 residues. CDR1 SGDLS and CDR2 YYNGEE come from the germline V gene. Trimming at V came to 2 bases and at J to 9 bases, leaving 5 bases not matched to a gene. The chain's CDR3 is CASSVGTEGSPLHF. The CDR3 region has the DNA TGTGCCAGCAGCGTTGGGACAGAGGGTTCACCCCTCCACTTT.

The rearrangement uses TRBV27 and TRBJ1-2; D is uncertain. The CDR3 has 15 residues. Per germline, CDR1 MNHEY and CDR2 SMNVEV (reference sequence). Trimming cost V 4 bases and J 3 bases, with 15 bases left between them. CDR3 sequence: CASSSSGFGYYGYTF. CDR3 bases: TGTGCCAGCAGTTCCTCGGGATTTGGGTACTATGGCTACACCTTC.

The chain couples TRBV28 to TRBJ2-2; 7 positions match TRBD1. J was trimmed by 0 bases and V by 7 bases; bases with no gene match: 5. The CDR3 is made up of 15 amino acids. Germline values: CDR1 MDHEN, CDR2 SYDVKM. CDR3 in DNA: TGTGCCAGCACTCCGAGGGGGCCGAACACCGGGGAGCTGTTTTTT. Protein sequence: CASTPRGPNTGELFF. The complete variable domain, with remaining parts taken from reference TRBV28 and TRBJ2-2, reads DVKVTQSSRYLVKRTGEKVFLECVQDMDHENMFWYRQDPGLGLRLIYFSYDVKMKEKGDIPEGYSVSREKKERFSLILESASTNQTSMYLCASTPRGPNTGELFFGEGSRLTVL.

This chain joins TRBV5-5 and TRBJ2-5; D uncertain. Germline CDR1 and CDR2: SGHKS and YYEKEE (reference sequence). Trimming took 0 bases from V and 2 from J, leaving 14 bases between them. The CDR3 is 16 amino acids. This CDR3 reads CASSLGWTENQETQYF. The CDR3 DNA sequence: TGTGCCAGCAGCTTGGGCTGGACGGAAAATCAAGAGACCCAGTACTTC.

For the CDR3, the DNA is TGTGCCAGCAGCGAGGGACTAGCGAAGAATGAGCAGTTCTTC. Amino acid sequence: CASSEGLAKNEQFF. The chain uses TRBV13 and TRBJ2-1; 10 bases align to TRBD2. The J segment lost 7 bases and the V segment lost 5 bases, leaving 5 bases of the junction unmatched. Germline lookup yields CDR1 PRHDT and CDR2 FYEKMQ (reference sequence). The CDR3 extends over 14 amino acids.

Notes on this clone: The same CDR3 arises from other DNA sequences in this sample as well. The CDR3, as DNA: TGTGCCAGCAGTTACTCGACGGCAGGGTACGAGCAGTACTTC. Translation gives CASSYSTAGYEQYF. The genes are TRBV6-5 and TRBJ2-7, with D possibly TRBD1 on 5 matching bases. CDR3 length: 14 amino acids. Germline V gene sequence: CDR1 MNHEY, CDR2 SVGAGI. V lost 0 bases to trimming and J lost 4 bases, with 10 bases between them.

In DNA, the CDR3 is TGTGCGTTGGGGCAGGATAGAGAGACCCAGTACTTC. This translates into CALGQDRETQYF. This sequence joins TRBV6-6 and TRBJ2-5; D perhaps matches TRBD1 (5 bases). Germline assignment: CDR1 MNHNY and CDR2 SVGAGI (reference sequence). This CDR3 is 12 amino acids long.

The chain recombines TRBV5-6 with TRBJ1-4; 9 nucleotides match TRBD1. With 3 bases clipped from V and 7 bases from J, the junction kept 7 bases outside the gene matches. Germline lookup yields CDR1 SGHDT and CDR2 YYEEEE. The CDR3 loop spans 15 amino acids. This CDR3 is CASSSYRGRVEKLFF. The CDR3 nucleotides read TGTGCCAGCAGCTCCTACAGGGGGCGGGTTGAAAAACTGTTTTTT.

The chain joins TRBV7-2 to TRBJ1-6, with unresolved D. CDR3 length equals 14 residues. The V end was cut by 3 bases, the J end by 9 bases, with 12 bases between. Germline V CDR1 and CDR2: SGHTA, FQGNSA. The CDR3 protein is CASSFDPGVSPLHF. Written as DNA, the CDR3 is TGTGCCAGCAGCTTTGACCCCGGGGTTTCACCCCTCCACTTT.

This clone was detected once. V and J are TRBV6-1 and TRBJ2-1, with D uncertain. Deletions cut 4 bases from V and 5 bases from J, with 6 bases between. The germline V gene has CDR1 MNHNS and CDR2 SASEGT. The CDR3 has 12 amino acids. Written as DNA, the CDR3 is TGTGCCAGCAGTGGAATAGACAATGAGCAGTTCTTC. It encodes CASSGIDNEQFF.